This T cell receptor (beta chain) stems from a study of post-analysis software for immune sequencing data. Study-wide results and caveats: A few TRBV segments occurring more often in patients than controls included TRBV5-6, TRBV5-1 and TRBV20-1. Co-batched samples clustered tightly together by F measure.

Unique molecular identifiers were present in the TCR beta cDNA libraries. A single record per CDR3 protein comes from TCRdb applying MiXCR to the PCR reads. Here the sample spans roughly 870,000 distinct CDR3 sequences, approximately 57% being singletons. The CDR3 contains 23 residues. Germline CDR1 SGHNT, CDR2 YYREEE (reference sequence). J lost 2 bases, V lost 3 bases, and 23 bases had no gene match. To note about this clonotype: Its antigen remains unknown.

Specimen: blood. The chain is built from TRBV5-4 and TRBJ2-4, with 13 bases matching TRBD2. The TCR sequence derives from a girl between 5 and 17 years old with multiple sclerosis. The CDR3 protein is CASSSEGVPGLAGRTSSKNIQYF. The CDR3 nucleotides are TGTGCCAGCAGCTCAGAGGGAGTTCCGGGACTAGCGGGGCGCACGTCATCCAAAAACATTCAGTACTTC.